The sequence of this TCR beta chain was determined in a study of cytomegalovirus exposure and HLA in healthy donors. Study details: The 95 to 150 validation repertoires used a platform that matched the one used for the approximately 670 first-cohort repertoires, as a later analysis reported.

About this clone: Its matching antigen is unknown.

Study-wide points: A later analysis found first-cohort TCR clusters tended to co-occur in the 120 validation repertoires. Most observed TCR sequences were rare, whereas some public TCRs were detected in many donors. Cytomegalovirus status, reportedly, was diagnosed with high specificity and sensitivity by the classifier.

Data came from immunoSEQ multiplex PCR; TCRdb stores just in-frame clones and leaves some out. This table has 150,000 to 200,000 clones, more than 75% appearing once. Germline CDR1 reads MNHNY; CDR2 reads SVGAGI (reference sequence). V lost 2 bases and J lost 2, with 6 bases in between. The length of the CDR3 is 14 residues. The origin of this receptor is a man aged 25 to 45 in good health and CMV-seropositive. Material for sequencing was PBMCs. The chain is built from TRBV6-6 and TRBJ1-4, with a tentative D call TRBD1 (5 bases). The CDR3 is CASSYGATNEKLFF. The CDR3 nucleotides are TGTGCCAGCAGTTACGGGGCGACTAATGAAAAACTGTTTTTT.